The clone carrying this TCR beta chain was seen only a few times. Additional DNA sequences in this sample encode the identical CDR3. These data come from a study of blood T cell repertoires in COVID-19. Study details: The United States, Italy and Spain provided the acute and convalescent COVID-19 samples.

TCRdb's table, derived via immunoSEQ multiplex PCR, lists solely in-frame clones and lacks some. Seen here are 200,000 to 250,000 clones, approximately 84% observed once, and the top ten hold about 4%. The specimen sequenced was peripheral blood. The TCR was taken from a man between 45 and 60 years old with acute or convalescent COVID-19.

CDR3: CASSWGPTGTNSPLHF. The CDR3 DNA follows: TGCGCCAGCAGCTGGGGTCCAACAGGGACGAATTCACCCCTCCACTTT. This chain connects TRBV5-1 to TRBJ1-6; D may be TRBD1 (6 bases). In germline, CDR1 is SGHRS, CDR2 YFSETQ. The CDR3 spans 16 residues. The V gene lost 3 bases and the J gene lost 7 bases, with 17 bases spanning the gap. Full variable domain (outside the CDR3, taken from reference TRBV5-1 and TRBJ1-6): KAGVTQTPRYLIKTRGQQVTLSCSPISGHRSVSWYQQTPGQGLQFLFEYFSETQRNKGNFPGRFSGRQFSNSRSEMNVSTLELGDSALYLCASSWGPTGTNSPLHFGNGTRLTVT.